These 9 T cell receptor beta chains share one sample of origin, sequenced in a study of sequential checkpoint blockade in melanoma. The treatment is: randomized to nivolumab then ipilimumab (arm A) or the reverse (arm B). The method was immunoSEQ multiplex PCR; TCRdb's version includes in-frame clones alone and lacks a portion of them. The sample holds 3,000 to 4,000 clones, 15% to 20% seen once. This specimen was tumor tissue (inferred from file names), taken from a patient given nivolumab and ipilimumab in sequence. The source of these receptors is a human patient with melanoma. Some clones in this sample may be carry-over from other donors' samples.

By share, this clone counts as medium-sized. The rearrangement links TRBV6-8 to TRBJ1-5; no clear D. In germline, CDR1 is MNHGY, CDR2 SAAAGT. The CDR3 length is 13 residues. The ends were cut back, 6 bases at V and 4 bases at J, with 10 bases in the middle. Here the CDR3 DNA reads TGTGCCAGCAGGGAACAGCTGAATCAGCCCCAGCATTTT. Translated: CASREQLNQPQHF.

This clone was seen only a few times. CDR3 nucleotide sequence: TGTGCCAGCACCTCAGCTCGGGGGCCTCAAGAGACCCAGTACTTC. It yields the protein CASTSARGPQETQYF. The gene calls are TRBV6-8 and TRBJ2-5; tentatively, D is TRBD1 or TRBD2 (6 bases each). Germline V CDR1 and CDR2: MNHGY, SAAAGT. The CDR3 totals 15 residues. V was shortened by 7 bases and J by 2 bases, with 17 bases between the two germline ends.

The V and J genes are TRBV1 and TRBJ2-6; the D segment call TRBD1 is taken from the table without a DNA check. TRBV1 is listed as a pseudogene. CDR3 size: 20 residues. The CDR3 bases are TGCGCCAGCAGCCAAGAAGTCCCCGGGACAGGATTCTCTGGGGCCAACGTCCTGACTTTC. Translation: CASSQEVPGTGFSGANVLTF.

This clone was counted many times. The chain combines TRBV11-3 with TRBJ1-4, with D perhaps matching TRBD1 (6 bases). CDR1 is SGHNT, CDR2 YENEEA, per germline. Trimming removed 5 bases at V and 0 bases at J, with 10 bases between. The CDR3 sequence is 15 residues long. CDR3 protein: CASSGQSSTNEKLFF. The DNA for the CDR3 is TGTGCCAGCAGCGGACAGTCTTCAACTAATGAAAAACTGTTTTTT. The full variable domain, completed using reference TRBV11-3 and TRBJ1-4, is EAGVVQSPRYKIIEKKQPVAFWCNPISGHNTLYWYLQNLGQGPELLIRYENEEAVDDSQLPKDRFSAERLKGVDSTLKIQPAELGDSAVYLCASSGQSSTNEKLFFGSGTQLSVL.

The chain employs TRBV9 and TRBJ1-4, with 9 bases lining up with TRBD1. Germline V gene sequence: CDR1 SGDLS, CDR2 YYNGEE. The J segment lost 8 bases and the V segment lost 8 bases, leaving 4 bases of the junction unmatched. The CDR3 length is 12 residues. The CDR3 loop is CARRDRGEKLFF. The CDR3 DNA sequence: TGTGCCAGAAGAGACAGGGGGGAAAAACTGTTTTTT. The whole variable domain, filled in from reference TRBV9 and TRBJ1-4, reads DSGVTQTPKHLITATGQRVTLRCSPRSGDLSVYWYQQSLDQGLQFLIQYYNGEERAKGNILERFSAQQFPDLHSELNLSSLELGDSALYFCARRDRGEKLFFGSGTQLSVL.

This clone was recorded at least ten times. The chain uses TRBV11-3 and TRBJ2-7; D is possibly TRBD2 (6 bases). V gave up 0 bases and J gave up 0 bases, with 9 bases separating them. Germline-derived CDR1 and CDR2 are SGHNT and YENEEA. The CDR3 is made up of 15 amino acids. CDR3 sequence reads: CASSLEAGPSYEQYF. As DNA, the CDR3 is TGTGCCAGCAGCTTAGAGGCGGGGCCCTCCTACGAGCAGTACTTC.

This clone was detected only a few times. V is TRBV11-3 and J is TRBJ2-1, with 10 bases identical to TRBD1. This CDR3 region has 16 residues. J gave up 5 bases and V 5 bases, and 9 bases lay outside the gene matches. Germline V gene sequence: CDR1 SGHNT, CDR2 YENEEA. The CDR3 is CASSTRDRGLDNEQFF. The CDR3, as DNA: TGTGCCAGCAGCACCAGGGACAGGGGACTCGACAATGAGCAGTTCTTC.

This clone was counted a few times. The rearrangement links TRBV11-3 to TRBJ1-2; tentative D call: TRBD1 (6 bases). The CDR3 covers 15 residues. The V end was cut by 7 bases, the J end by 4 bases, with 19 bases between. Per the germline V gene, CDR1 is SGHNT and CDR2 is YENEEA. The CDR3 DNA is TGTGCCAGCACCCGTCAGTCGAGGGGGGCCTATGGCTACACCTTC. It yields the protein CASTRQSRGAYGYTF.

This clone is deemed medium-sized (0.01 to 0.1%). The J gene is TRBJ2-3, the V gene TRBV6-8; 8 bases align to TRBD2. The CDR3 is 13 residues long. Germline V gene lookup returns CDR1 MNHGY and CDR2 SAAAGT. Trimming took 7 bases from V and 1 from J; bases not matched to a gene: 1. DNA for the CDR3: TGTGCCAGCATGCGGGGGGGCACAGATACGCAGTATTTT. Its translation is CASMRGGTDTQYF.